This T cell receptor (beta chain) came from a study of cytomegalovirus exposure and HLA in healthy donors. V was shortened by 5 bases and J by 7 bases, with 21 bases between the two germline ends. The germline V gene encodes CDR1 SGHRS and CDR2 YFSETQ. This CDR3 has 16 residues. With 60 Vbeta and 13 Jbeta primers, the PCR was carried out. The table came from immunoSEQ multiplex PCR; TCRdb's copy has only in-frame clones and leaves some out. The sample carries approximately 100,000 clones, approximately 80% recorded once. This sequence originates from a woman aged 40 to 55 in good health and CMV-seronegative. The sequenced material came from PBMCs. V usage is TRBV5-1 and J usage is TRBJ2-2, with D maybe TRBD1 (6 bases). The CDR3 DNA sequence: TGCGCCAGCAGACTCCCGGGACACCCAAAGGGCGGGGAGCTGTTTTTT. Its protein is CASRLPGHPKGGELFF.